A single sample gave rise to the 11 T cell receptor beta chains below, sequenced in a study of T cell responses to AZD1222 COVID-19 vaccine. TCRdb keeps only in-frame clones here, not all; method: immunoSEQ multiplex PCR. This table has approximately 190,000 clones, over 85% appearing once. The sequencing here drew on peripheral blood, taken 28 days after the second AZD1222 dose. Receptor source: an adult who received the AZD1222 COVID-19 vaccine.

The chain joins TRBV28 to TRBJ1-3; TRBD1 aligns across 9 bases. V dropped 4 bases and J dropped 4; count of bases not matched to a gene: 11. Germline V CDR1 and CDR2: MDHEN, SYDVKM. The CDR3 loop spans 17 amino acids. CDR3 residues: CASSSAGGTGRGNTIYF. CDR3 in DNA: TGTGCCAGCAGTTCAGCCGGTGGGACAGGGCGGGGAAACACCATATATTTT.

V is TRBV2 and J is TRBJ1-1, with D perhaps TRBD1 (5 bases). CDR1 is SNHLY, CDR2 FYNNEI, per germline. The CDR3 runs 14 residues. V dropped 6 bases and J dropped 2 bases, with 13 bases sitting between them. The CDR3 reads CASRTRQINTEAFF. CDR3 bases: TGTGCCAGCAGGACTAGACAGATAAACACTGAAGCTTTCTTT.

The V call is TRBV6-2 or TRBV6-3, the J call TRBJ2-5; unclear D gene. The germline CDR1 and CDR2 sequences are MNHEY and SVGEGT. This CDR3 spans 11 amino acids. Trimming took off 5 bases at V and 5 bases at J, with 6 bases between the two ends. The CDR3 sequence: CASSHKETQYF. CDR3 in DNA: TGTGCCAGCAGTCACAAGGAGACCCAGTACTTC.

V usage is TRBV10-1 and J usage is TRBJ2-5; tentatively, D is TRBD1 (8 bases). Germline V gene lookup returns CDR1 WNHNN and CDR2 SYGVQD (reference sequence). The CDR3 contains 14 residues. Trimming stripped 8 bases from V and 2 bases from J, with 15 bases between. Here the CDR3 DNA reads TGCGCCAGCTCCGGGGGGACAGGACAAGAGACCCAGTACTTC. Translating it yields CASSGGTGQETQYF.

This clone was seen only once. The J gene is TRBJ1-5, the V gene TRBV10-3; perhaps TRBD1 as D (6 bases). The CDR3 is 13 residues long. Germline assignment: CDR1 ENHRY and CDR2 SYGVKD. Trimming removed 5 bases from V and 5 bases from J, with 10 bases in between. The CDR3 loop is CAISRTEYQPQHF. CDR3 coding DNA: TGTGCCATCAGTAGGACAGAGTATCAGCCCCAGCATTTT.

The chain has TRBV7-9 and TRBJ2-3; TRBD2 aligns across 10 bases. CDR3 length: 15 amino acids. Germline V gene sequence: CDR1 SEHNR, CDR2 FQNEAQ (reference sequence). The J segment lost 6 bases and the V segment lost 0 bases, leaving 3 bases of the junction unmatched. CDR3 sequence: CASSLAEGLADTQYF. CDR3 sequence (DNA): TGTGCCAGCAGCTTAGCGGAGGGACTAGCGGATACGCAGTATTTT.

CDR3 sequence reads: CASRGQAKNSPLHF. DNA of the CDR3: TGTGCCAGTAGGGGACAGGCGAAGAATTCACCCCTCCACTTT. The chain has TRBV19 and TRBJ1-6; 8 bases align to TRBD1. CDR3 size: 14 residues. V was pared by 6 bases and J by 7 bases, with 5 bases of the junction left unmatched. Germline-derived CDR1 and CDR2 are LNHDA and SQIVND (reference sequence).

The chain joins TRBV5-5 to TRBJ2-2; TRBD1 is a possible D gene (6 bases). The germline gives CDR1 SGHKS, CDR2 YYEKEE (reference sequence). The length of the CDR3 is 16 residues. The V end lost 0 bases, the J end lost 4 bases, and 13 bases lay between the germline ends. CDR3 sequence: CASSLALRGITGELFF. The CDR3 DNA follows: TGTGCCAGCAGCTTGGCGCTGAGGGGGATCACCGGGGAGCTGTTTTTT.

The chain has TRBV11-3 and TRBJ2-1, with a possible D match to TRBD2 (6 bases). There are 14 residues in the CDR3. Germline V gene lookup returns CDR1 SGHNT and CDR2 YENEEA. Trimming pared 3 bases from V and 5 bases from J, leaving 11 bases between. The CDR3 protein is CASSLYPGDNEQFF. CDR3 DNA sequence: TGTGCCAGCAGCTTGTACCCGGGGGACAATGAGCAGTTCTTC.

The chain couples TRBV19 to TRBJ1-6; D gene uncertain. V lost 7 bases, J lost 9 bases, and 22 bases lay in between. This CDR3 contains 16 residues. Germline V lookup: CDR1 LNHDA, CDR2 SQIVND (reference sequence). CDR3 nucleotides: TGTGCCAGTACCATAGGAGGCCATCCCTCCATTTCACCCCTCCACTTT. Its protein is CASTIGGHPSISPLHF.

J is TRBJ1-1 and V is TRBV2; tentative D call: TRBD1 (5 bases). Germline CDR1 SNHLY, CDR2 FYNNEI. V was clipped by 4 bases and J by 1 base, with 10 bases between them. CDR3 length: 14 amino acids. The chain's CDR3 is CASSVLRENTEAFF. CDR3 nucleotide sequence: TGTGCCAGCAGTGTTCTCAGGGAGAACACTGAAGCTTTCTTT.